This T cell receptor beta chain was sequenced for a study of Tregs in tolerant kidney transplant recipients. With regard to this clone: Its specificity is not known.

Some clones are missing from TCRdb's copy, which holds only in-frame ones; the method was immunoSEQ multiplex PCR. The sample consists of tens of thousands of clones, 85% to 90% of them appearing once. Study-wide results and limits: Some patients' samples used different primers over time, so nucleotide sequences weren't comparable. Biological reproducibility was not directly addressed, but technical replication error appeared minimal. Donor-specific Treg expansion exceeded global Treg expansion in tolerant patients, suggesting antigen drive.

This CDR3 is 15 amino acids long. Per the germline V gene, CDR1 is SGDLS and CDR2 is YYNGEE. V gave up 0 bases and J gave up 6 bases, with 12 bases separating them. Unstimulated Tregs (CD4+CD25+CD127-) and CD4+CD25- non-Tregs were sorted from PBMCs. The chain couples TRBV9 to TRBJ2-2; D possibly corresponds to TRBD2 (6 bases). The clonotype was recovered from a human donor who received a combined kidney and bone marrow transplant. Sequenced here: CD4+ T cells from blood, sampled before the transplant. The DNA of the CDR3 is TGTGCCAGCAGCGTAGCCATGGGGGAGGCCGGGGAGCTGTTTTTT. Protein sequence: CASSVAMGEAGELFF.